This T cell receptor (beta chain) was identified during a study of T cell repertoires in cytomegalovirus infection. Study in general: Public TCR beta signatures indicated both CMV infection and matching HLA type.

TCRdb re-derived calls from the reads in MiXCR, one entry per CDR3 protein. The profile shows about 440,000 distinct CDR3 sequences, 31% of them singletons. This clonotype was counted a few times. The target antigen is unknown. Findings and caveats of the study: The ex vivo response was dominated by HLA-C-restricted CMV-specific TCR beta clonotypes. Of the TCR beta families, the public ones yielded a cumulative frequency that identified carriers of CMV plus the relevant HLA.

The junction had 12 bases not matched to a gene; V was cut back by 5 bases and J by 5 bases. Germline V CDR1 and CDR2: DFQATT, SNEGSKA (reference sequence). The length of the CDR3 is 16 residues. This sequence joins TRBV20-1 and TRBJ2-3, with 11 positions matching TRBD1. This receptor was identified in a human donor in good health (CMV status not recorded). Some clones in this sample may be carry-over from other donors' samples. Sequenced: PBMCs. Written as DNA, the CDR3 is TGCAGTGCTCCCGGTGCCGGGACAGGGGGAAGAGATACGCAGTATTTT. Translated: CSAPGAGTGGRDTQYF.